This TCR beta chain was profiled in a study of a mutant IDH1 vaccine in newly diagnosed glioma. The overall study: Patients had received radiotherapy, temozolomide, or both previously, most receiving both.

TCRdb's copy holds only in-frame clones and misses some; the assay was immunoSEQ multiplex PCR. This table holds 50,000 to 60,000 clones, about four fifths found once. The germline gives CDR1 SGHNT, CDR2 YYREEE (reference sequence). V lost 4 bases to trimming and J lost 8 bases, with 13 bases between them. There are 13 residues in the CDR3. Comments on this clone: The target antigen is unknown.

As to time point: week 23, last vaccination. Doses consisted of 300 ug of mutant IDH1 20-mer peptide each, paired with topical imiquimod. The genes are TRBV5-4 and TRBJ1-5; TRBD1 is a possible D gene (6 bases). Sequences were derived from PBMCs, sampled from a glioma patient whose treatment included an IDH1 peptide vaccine. This clonotype was sampled from a middle-aged man with glioma. The DNA of the CDR3 is TGTGCCAGCAGCCCAGACAGGCGGAAGCCCCAGCATTTT. It specifies CASSPDRRKPQHF.